These T cell receptor beta chains were read from a single sample in a study of post-analysis software for immune sequencing data. TCRdb re-called the PCR reads through MiXCR, storing one row per CDR3 protein. Of roughly 540,000 distinct CDR3 sequences listed, roughly 34% are singletons. The sequenced material came from blood. All receptors derive from a girl aged 2-17 years with multiple sclerosis. Both conserved end residues are trimmed from each CDR3. Clone size appears in some rows only: once, few, many, or a class for an expanded clone.

>many|TRBJ1-2|TRBV3-1
ASSQDLNYGYT
>.|TRBJ1-3|TRBV20-1
SASETNTIY
>few|TRBJ1-1|TRBV5-1
ASSLEAGRNTEAF
>.|TRBJ2-3|TRBV3-1
ASSQGLALDLDTQY
>.|TRBJ1-2|TRBV7-2
ASSLAKPVGGYT
>few|TRBJ1-6|TRBV28
ASSYHTGQGNSPLH
>few|TRBJ2-6|TRBV29-1
SVNGGAGVLT
>.|TRBJ2-1|TRBV13
ASSLGPSGGEQF
>few|TRBJ2-1|TRBV20-1
SAEIAGASEQF
>.|TRBJ2-2|TRBV27
ASSLTPPRSANTGELF
>few|TRBJ1-1|TRBV10-3
AISEPGLDTEAF
>.|TRBJ1-2|TRBV5-1
ASSSDLTGDYGYT
>.|TRBJ1-4|TRBV20-1
SAFAPGPKEEKLF
>.|TRBJ1-5|TRBV24-1
ATSDSGRRDQPQH
>few|TRBJ2-5|TRBV4-1
ASSVTYQETQY
>few|TRBJ2-1|TRBV20-1
SARAQKELVVDEQF
>.|TRBJ2-2|TRBV12-3/TRBV12-4
ASSPWTSPNTGELF
>.|TRBJ2-3|TRBV6-1
AILTGSTDTQY
>few|TRBJ1-1|TRBV20-1
SARGPGLQNTEAF
>.|TRBJ2-5|TRBV20-1
SAMTVEETQY
>.|TRBJ2-7|TRBV20-1
SARPPRPEQY
>few|TRBJ2-3|TRBV20-1
SARGASVSTDTQY
>.|.|TRBV7-9
ASSASRTGHEQY
>.|TRBJ2-7|TRBV3-1
ASSQVPGYEQY
>few|TRBJ2-7|TRBV4-2
ASSQVGGGTCEQY
>.|TRBJ2-7|TRBV20-1
SARAPLAGEYEQY
>few|TRBJ1-5|TRBV12-3/TRBV12-4
ASSLATLGTGFQPQH
>few|TRBJ1-1|TRBV6-6
ASSSRTGGNTEAF
>few|TRBJ2-5|TRBV20-1
SARVPRDQETQY